This TCR beta chain came from a study of blood T cell repertoires in COVID-19 (dated by TCRdb to the early 2020s). For the wider study: Collaborator samples came from the United States, Italy and Spain and covered acute and convalescent phases of COVID-19. The prospective study material was composed of cDNA or gDNA derived from T cells, B-cell-depleted T cells, or PBMCs. The repertoires were released in a freely available public database intended as a resource for research on the immune response to SARS-CoV-2. The samples were drawn from two sources: the first 160 participants of the ongoing ImmuneRACE study, and 1,000 to 1,500 subjects contributed by 6 global collaborators. Nearly every sample came with metadata listing a de-identified subject ID, COVID-19 status, age in years and sex. Subjects who had been exposed to COVID-19, were actively infected with it, or had recovered from it provided the deeply sampled blood TCRbeta repertoires that made up the dataset. Where available, HLA class I and class II types were obtained from metadata supplied by the sample provider rather than from assay-based typing. The study at large found these results: The amount of clinical and demographic metadata varied by source and participant and was provided uncurated.

This clone was observed once. Its antigen has not been determined. Per-base qualities were not stored, and no clone one base away is much larger. Each collaborating institution followed its own protocols to collect whole blood in K2EDTA tubes. For TCRbeta analysis, collaborators shipped samples as frozen whole blood, isolated PBMCs, or DNA extracted from either of those sample types. TCRbeta CDR3 regions were amplified from genomic DNA by means of the immunoSEQ Assay, a bias-controlled multiplex PCR. As for how the authors treated the data: The number of nucleated cells in each sample was estimated by amplification of reference gene primers within the assay. Sequence reads were collapsed and filtered to measure the absolute abundance of every unique TCRbeta CDR3 rearrangement. For each sample, productive Simpson clonality was calculated as the square root of Simpson's diversity index across productive rearrangements. Here the immuneACCESS table is served through TCRdb, limited to in-frame sequences with V and J called. Missing clones are a known gap in these copies; in checked studies unresolved V genes cover under half, and the rest lacks a known reason. The V and J calls and the clone size are those of that table, but D and trimming were determined from the DNA. This sample comprises approximately 4,900 clones, roughly 90% of them detected only once. The ten largest clones add up to roughly 20% of the sample.

The sequence derives from a human donor in a cohort sampled during active COVID-19. The specimen sequenced was peripheral blood.

The DNA sequence is TGTGCCAGCAGCTTAGCCGATTCGGGGAATTCACCCCTCCACTTT. Its amino acids are CASSLADSGNSPLHF. The V and J segments used are TRBV11-2 and TRBJ1-6, with the identity of the D gene unclear. The germline ends are 11 bases apart after V is trimmed by 1 base and J by 7 bases. CDR1 and CDR2 (SGHAT, FQNNGV) derive from the germline V gene. CDR3 length: 15 amino acids, cysteine to phenylalanine. Only the CDR3 DNA stays, 45 bases, in frame from base 1.